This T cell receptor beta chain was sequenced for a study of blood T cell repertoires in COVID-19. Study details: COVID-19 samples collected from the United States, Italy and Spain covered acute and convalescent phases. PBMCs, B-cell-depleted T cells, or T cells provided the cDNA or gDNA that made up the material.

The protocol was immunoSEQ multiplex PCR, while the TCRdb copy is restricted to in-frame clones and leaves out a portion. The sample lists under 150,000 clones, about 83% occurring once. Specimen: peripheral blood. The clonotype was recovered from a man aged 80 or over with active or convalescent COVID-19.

The chain's CDR3 is CASRLQGAGGEKLFF. CDR3 DNA sequence: TGTGCCAGCAGATTACAGGGGGCAGGTGGTGAAAAACTGTTTTTT. This chain links TRBV3-1 (or the pseudogene TRBV3-2) with TRBJ1-4; 9 nucleotides align to TRBD1. V was clipped by 6 bases and J by 7 bases; unmatched bases: 9. This CDR3 contains 15 residues. Germline V gene data show CDR1 as LGHDT and CDR2 as YNNKEL (reference sequence).